Listed below are T cell receptor beta chains from one sample, sequenced in a study of T cells in Graves' hyperthyroidism and ophthalmopathy. TCRdb re-analysed the multiplex PCR reads in MiXCR, keeping a single row per CDR3 protein. The profile covers tens of thousands of distinct CDR3 sequences, with roughly 56% appearing a single time and roughly 30% taken by the ten largest. Sequencing was performed on peripheral blood or thyroid tissue (not recorded which). These receptors were taken from a man younger than 35 with Graves' hyperthyroidism. Both conserved end residues are part of each CDR3. Each record gives: D gene, V gene, clone size, J gene, CDR3 DNA, CDR3 protein. A D gene is named only where the DNA matches it firmly. Where a row states a size, it is once, few, many or the class of an expanded clone; other rows omit it.

-	TRBV7-2	-	TRBJ2-2	TGTGCCAGCGGAAAGGGTCCAGGGGAGCTGTTTTTT	CASGKGPGELFF
TRBD2	TRBV28	few	TRBJ2-7	TGTGCCAGTCGTGATAGCGGGAGTCGCCGGGAGCAGTACTTC	CASRDSGSRREQYF
-	TRBV2	once	TRBJ1-6	TGTGCCAGCAGCCAGGGGAGGGATTCACCCCTCCACTTT	CASSQGRDSPLHF
TRBD1	TRBV7-9	-	TRBJ1-5	TGTGCCAGCAGCCGTACCGACAGGGGAAACAATCAGCCCCAGCATTTT	CASSRTDRGNNQPQHF
TRBD1	TRBV2	-	TRBJ2-7	TGTGCCAGCCGACAGGGTTGGGTTGGGGAGCAGTACTTC	CASRQGWVGEQYF
-	TRBV10-3	-	TRBJ1-1	TGTGCCACCCAAGGCCTCTCTACAAACACTGAAGCTTTCTTT	CATQGLSTNTEAFF
-	TRBV28	many	TRBJ1-1	TGTGCCAGCAGTGTTAGGGGACGGAACACTGAAGCTTTCTTT	CASSVRGRNTEAFF
TRBD1	TRBV6-9	-	TRBJ2-7	TGTGCCAGCAGTGATCAGGGGGCTAAGGAGCAGTACTTC	CASSDQGAKEQYF
-	TRBV4-3	many	TRBJ1-4	TGCGCCAGCAGCCCCTCGACTGGAACTAATGAAAAACTGTTTTTT	CASSPSTGTNEKLFF
-	TRBV10-2	medium-sized	TRBJ2-7	TGCGCCAGCAGTGAGCCGTTGAACGAGCAGTACTTC	CASSEPLNEQYF
TRBD2	TRBV7-2	-	TRBJ2-7	TGTGCCAGCAGCTTAGGGACTAGCGGGAGTAGTGAGCAGTACTTC	CASSLGTSGSSEQYF
-	TRBV20-1	-	TRBJ1-1	TGCAGTGCTACCAGCGCGAGGGGGGCGGACACTGAAGCTTTCTTT	CSATSARGADTEAFF
TRBD1	TRBV10-2	-	TRBJ1-1	TGCGCCAGCAGCAAGGGGACAGGGAACACTGAAGCTTTCTTT	CASSKGTGNTEAFF
TRBD1	TRBV9	-	TRBJ1-2	TGTGCCAGCAGCACCGCGACAGGGAACTATGGCTACACCTTC	CASSTATGNYGYTF
-	TRBV7-8	-	TRBJ1-1	TGTGCCAGCAGCTTAGATTTAGGACTACAGGAGCACGACACTGAAGCTTTCTTT	CASSLDLGLQEHDTEAFF
-	TRBV20-1	many	TRBJ1-6	TGCAGTGCTAGGAATGCAGAGGGGTCCTATAATTCACCCCTCCACTTT	CSARNAEGSYNSPLHF
-	TRBV7-8	-	TRBJ1-2	TGTGCCAGCACCTTAGGTGCCCCGGGCTACACCTTC	CASTLGAPGYTF
-	TRBV5-1	-	TRBJ2-7	TGCGCCAGCAGCCTCTACCGCGGTGGCGAGCAGTACTTC	CASSLYRGGEQYF
-	TRBV25-1	few	TRBJ2-5	TGTGCCAGCAGTGGCTCAGGGGCCCAAGAGACCCAGTACTTC	CASSGSGAQETQYF
-	TRBV18	-	TRBJ2-7	TGTGCCAGCTCATACAGGGTAGTAGACGAGCAGTACTTC	CASSYRVVDEQYF
TRBD2	TRBV12-3/TRBV12-4	-	TRBJ2-7	TGTGCCAGCAGCCCAGGAGGCGGGAGTAATGAGCAGTACTTC	CASSPGGGSNEQYF
-	TRBV2	many	TRBJ1-1	TGTGCCACCAAAGTGAGTGGCACTGAAGCTTTCTTT	CATKVSGTEAFF
-	TRBV6-2/TRBV6-3	-	TRBJ1-5	TGTGCCAGCAAAGTGGTGGCTTATCAGCCCCAGCATTTT	CASKVVAYQPQHF
-	TRBV7-9	-	TRBJ1-4	TGTGCCAGCAGCTTCTCAGGGGTCGGTAATGAAGAACTGTCTTTT	CASSFSGVGNEELSF
TRBD1	TRBV20-1	many	TRBJ1-2	TGCAGTGCCCCTAAGGAGGGGGCCCAAATTTATGGCTACACCTTC	CSAPKEGAQIYGYTF
TRBD1	TRBV28	many	TRBJ1-2	TGTGCCAGCAGCCTGGACAGGGGGAATGGCTACACCTTC	CASSLDRGNGYTF
-	TRBV19	many	TRBJ2-5	TGTGCCAGTAGTATGAGACGGTACCAAGAGACCCAGTACTTC	CASSMRRYQETQYF
-	TRBV20-1	-	TRBJ1-1	TGCAGTGACAGCCCCCACACCTTGAACACTGAAGCTTTCTTT	CSDSPHTLNTEAFF
-	TRBV20-1	-	TRBJ1-4	TGCAGTGCCCCGGATGAGGGTAGGAACGAAAAACTGTTTTTT	CSAPDEGRNEKLFF